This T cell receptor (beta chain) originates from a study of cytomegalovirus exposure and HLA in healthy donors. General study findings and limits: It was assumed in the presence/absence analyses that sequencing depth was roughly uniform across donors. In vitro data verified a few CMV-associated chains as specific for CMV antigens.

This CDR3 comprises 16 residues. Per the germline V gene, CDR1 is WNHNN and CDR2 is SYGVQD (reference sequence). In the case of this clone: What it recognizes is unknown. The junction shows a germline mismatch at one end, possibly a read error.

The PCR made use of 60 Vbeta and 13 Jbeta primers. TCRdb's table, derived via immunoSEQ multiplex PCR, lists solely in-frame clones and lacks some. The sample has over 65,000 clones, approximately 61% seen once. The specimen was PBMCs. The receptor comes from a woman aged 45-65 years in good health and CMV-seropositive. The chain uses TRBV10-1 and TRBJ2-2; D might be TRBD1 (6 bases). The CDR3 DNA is TGCGCCAGCAGCGCCGAAACAGGGTCTATCACCGGGGATCTGTTTTTT. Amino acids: CASSAETGSITGDLFF.